This is a list of T cell receptor beta chains from one sample in a study of cytomegalovirus exposure and HLA in healthy donors. Measured with immunoSEQ multiplex PCR; TCRdb has only the in-frame clones, and not every one. This sample has approximately 140,000 clones, with under 70% found just once. The sample consisted of PBMCs. All receptors derive from a woman in her sixties or seventies in good health and CMV-seronegative. CDR3s include the opening cysteine and the closing phenylalanine or tryptophan. D genes are given only for firm matches. Size is omitted from some rows. Given values are once, few, many or a class for expanded clones.

TRBV5-1	few	TRBJ2-3	TRBD2	CASRGLALSTDTQYF	TGCGCCAGCAGGGGACTAGCCCTTAGCACAGATACGCAGTATTTT
TRBV28	NA	TRBJ2-2	TRBD2	CASSFTSGRSENTGELFF	TGTGCCAGCAGTTTTACTAGCGGGAGATCGGAGAACACCGGGGAGCTGTTTTTT
TRBV6-6	few	TRBJ2-3	TRBD1	CASSPPGTVTDTQYF	TGTGCCAGCAGTCCCCCCGGGACAGTCACAGATACGCAGTATTTT
TRBV27	NA	TRBJ2-1	TRBD1	CASSHKTGTGYSSYNEQFF	TGTGCCAGCAGCCATAAAACCGGGACAGGGTACAGCTCCTACAATGAGCAGTTCTTC
TRBV5-1	NA	TRBJ2-1	TRBD2	CASSFRVAGGNNEQFF	TGCGCCAGCAGCTTTCGGGTAGCGGGGGGTAACAATGAGCAGTTCTTC
TRBV7-8	NA	TRBJ1-4	TRBD1	CASSSSAGQELFF	TGTGCCAGCAGCTCCTCCGCTGGACAGGAACTGTTTTTT
TRBV27	NA	TRBJ2-3	TRBD1	CASSLYRGTSTDTQYF	TGTGCCAGCAGTTTATACAGGGGAACTAGCACAGATACGCAGTATTTT
TRBV28	NA	TRBJ1-2	TRBD1	CASIENRGYGYTF	TGTGCCAGCATCGAAAACAGGGGCTATGGCTACACCTTC
TRBV7-2	NA	TRBJ1-2	TRBD1	CASSFGARGRTGYSGYTF	TGTGCCAGCAGCTTTGGGGCCAGGGGGCGAACTGGATATTCGGGCTACACCTTC
TRBV9	few	TRBJ2-7	TRBD2	CASSVELANEQYF	TGTGCCAGCAGCGTAGAACTAGCGAACGAGCAGTACTTC
TRBV5-6	NA	TRBJ2-1	TRBD1	CASSRLGQENIRNEQFF	TGTGCCAGCAGCCGTCTTGGACAGGAAAATATCCGCAATGAGCAGTTCTTC
TRBV29-1	NA	TRBJ2-2	NA	CSVEEVVTNTGELFF	TGCAGCGTTGAAGAGGTAGTGACGAACACCGGGGAGCTGTTTTTT
TRBV19	NA	TRBJ2-7	NA	CASSSYEQYF	TGTGCCAGTTCATCCTACGAGCAGTACTTC
TRBV15	NA	TRBJ1-5	TRBD1	CATSDRGSQPQHF	TGTGCCACCAGCGACAGGGGAAGTCAGCCCCAGCATTTT